Following are 12 T cell receptor beta chains from one sample sequenced in a study of T cell responses to AZD1222 COVID-19 vaccine. This table comes from immunoSEQ multiplex PCR, and its TCRdb copy is limited to in-frame clones, with some not included. Counted here are 120,000 or so clones, around nine tenths occurring once; the ten biggest clones make up 11%. The material sequenced was peripheral blood, taken on day 0 of MenACWY control vaccination. Receptors originate from an adult in good health.

The chain joins TRBV19 to TRBJ2-3, with 8 positions matching TRBD1. Trimming removed 5 bases from V and 2 bases from J; junction bases left unmatched: 6. The CDR3 totals 15 residues. In germline, CDR1 is LNHDA, CDR2 SQIVND (reference sequence). For the CDR3, the DNA is TGTGCCAGTAGTGGTGCAGGGGGCTTCACAGATACGCAGTATTTT. It is translated as CASSGAGGFTDTQYF. The full variable domain, with the rest looked up from reference TRBV19 and TRBJ2-3, is DGGITQSPKYLFRKEGQNVTLSCEQNLNHDAMYWYRQDPGQGLRLIYYSQIVNDFQKGDIAEGYSVSREKKESFPLTVTSAQKNPTAFYLCASSGAGGFTDTQYFGPGTRLTVL.

CDR3 in amino acids: CAWSVELFLGQDHHYGYTF. Here the CDR3 DNA reads TGTGCCTGGAGCGTAGAACTCTTTCTCGGCCAGGACCACCACTATGGCTACACCTTC. This chain connects TRBV30 to TRBJ1-2; D unresolved. Germline CDR1 is GTSNPN and CDR2 is SVGIG (reference sequence). The V end was cut by 3 bases, the J end by 3 bases, with 29 bases between. The CDR3 totals 19 residues.

In this sample, this clone turned up a few times. J is TRBJ2-7 and V is TRBV3-1 (or the pseudogene TRBV3-2), with 8 bases fitting TRBD2. This CDR3 has 17 residues. The germline gives CDR1 LGHDT, CDR2 YNNKEL (reference sequence). J lost 2 bases, V lost 1 base, and 10 bases had no gene match. The CDR3 DNA is TGTGCCAGCAGCCAAGGGGACTTAGCGGGAACGGCCTACGAGCAGTACTTC. Its protein is CASSQGDLAGTAYEQYF.

J is TRBJ2-3 and V is TRBV6-1; TRBD1 is a possible D gene (6 bases). CDR1 and CDR2 from the germline V gene are MNHNS and SASEGT. With 0 bases removed from V and 6 bases from J, the gap between germline ends came to 13 bases. This CDR3 has 15 amino acids. In nucleotides, the CDR3 is TGTGCCAGCAGTGAAGCCGGGACACCTCCGGATACGCAGTATTTT. Translating it yields CASSEAGTPPDTQYF.

This clone was detected only once. The gene calls are TRBV6-5 and TRBJ2-1, with 7 bases matching TRBD1. The CDR3 extends over 15 amino acids. Unmatched junction bases numbered 8, after V lost 5 bases and J lost 4 bases. Germline V lookup: CDR1 MNHEY, CDR2 SVGAGI. CDR3 region: CASSKGAGGYNEQFF. The CDR3 coding sequence is TGTGCCAGCAGTAAGGGCGCAGGGGGTTACAATGAGCAGTTCTTC.

This chain connects TRBV6-2 or TRBV6-3 to TRBJ2-3, with unresolved D. CDR1 MNHEY and CDR2 SVGEGT come from the germline V gene. Trimming removed 0 bases from V and 6 bases from J, with 4 bases in between. This CDR3 is 12 amino acids long. CDR3 loop: CASSYSSDTQYF. CDR3 in DNA: TGTGCCAGCAGTTACTCGTCCGATACGCAGTATTTT.

The sample holds a few counts of this clone. The chain uses TRBV19 and TRBJ1-1, with a tentative D call TRBD1 (5 bases). V gave up 7 bases and J gave up 7 bases, with 16 bases separating them. The CDR3 is 13 residues long. Germline V gives CDR1 LNHDA, CDR2 SQIVND (reference sequence). DNA of the CDR3: TGTGCCAGTACCATGGGGGACCGAGGTGAAGCTTTCTTT. This sequence encodes CASTMGDRGEAFF.

The V gene is TRBV7-2, the J gene TRBJ2-5, with D perhaps matching TRBD1 or TRBD2 (5 bases each). Per germline, CDR1 SGHTA and CDR2 FQGNSA. V was cut by 1 base and J by 5 bases, with 14 bases left in between. The CDR3 sequence is 15 residues long. CDR3 in DNA: TGTGCCAGCAGCTTAGGGGGCGGCGGCGGGGAGACCCAGTACTTC. Residues: CASSLGGGGGETQYF. The complete variable domain, with remaining parts taken from reference TRBV7-2 and TRBJ2-5, reads GAGVSQSPSNKVTEKGKDVELRCDPISGHTALYWYRQSLGQGLEFLIYFQGNSAPDKSGLPSDRFSAERTGGSVSTLTIQRTQQEDSAVYLCASSLGGGGGETQYFGPGTRLLVL.

The chain joins TRBV10-3 to TRBJ2-1, with a possible D match to TRBD2 (6 bases). V shed 0 bases and J shed 9 bases, with 18 bases lying between them. Germline assignment: CDR1 ENHRY and CDR2 SYGVKD. The CDR3 length is 16 residues. CDR3 region: CAISESGGGPVGEQFF. The CDR3 nucleotides read TGTGCCATCAGTGAGTCTGGGGGAGGACCAGTCGGTGAGCAGTTCTTC.

The chain recombines TRBV19 with TRBJ2-1, with D perhaps TRBD1 (5 bases). The length of the CDR3 is 13 residues. Germline loops: CDR1 LNHDA, CDR2 SQIVND (reference sequence). Trimming shortened V by 5 bases and J by 4 bases, and 9 bases separated the two germline ends. The DNA of the CDR3 is TGTGCCAGTAGTGTGACAGTTTACAATGAGCAGTTCTTC. Amino acid sequence: CASSVTVYNEQFF.

Concerning this clone: A read error may account for a junction end that differs from germline. The chain employs TRBV18 and TRBJ2-2; 7 bases are a match to TRBD1. Germline values: CDR1 KGHSH, CDR2 LQKENI. This CDR3 is 15 amino acids long. The CDR3 protein is CASSAGTVNTGELFF. The CDR3 nucleotides read TGTGCTAGCTCTGCCGGGACAGTGAACACCGGGGAGCTGTTTTTT.

The rearrangement joins TRBV27 to TRBJ1-2; 12 bases line up with TRBD1. With 8 bases clipped from V and 4 bases from J, the junction kept 11 bases outside the gene matches. The CDR3 loop spans 16 amino acids. Germline V CDR1 and CDR2: MNHEY, SMNVEV (reference sequence). This CDR3 is CASSPLGTGGAYGYTF. The CDR3 region has the DNA TGTGCCAGCTCCCCTCTGGGGACAGGGGGCGCCTATGGCTACACCTTC.